The next 5 T cell receptor beta chains were all read from a single sample in a study of T cell repertoires in cytomegalovirus infection. TCRdb independently ran MiXCR on the reads; one entry per CDR3 protein. The sample records more than 650,000 distinct CDR3 sequences, less than 40% being singletons. The specimen sequenced was PBMCs. These receptor sequences come from a human donor in good health (CMV status not recorded). Some clones in this sample may be carry-over from other donors' samples.

This rearrangement joins TRBV29-1 to TRBJ2-7, with TRBD2 identical over 10 bases. The V and J ends lost 2 bases and 9 bases, in that order; junction bases with no gene match: 10. CDR1 and CDR2 from the germline V gene are SQVTM and ANQGSEA. The CDR3 extends over 14 amino acids. The CDR3 bases are TGCAGCGTTGAATTTCTAGCGGGAGCCGGGGGGCAGTACTTC. This sequence encodes CSVEFLAGAGGQYF.

The rearrangement joins TRBV19 to TRBJ1-1; no clear D. Germline V CDR1 and CDR2: LNHDA, SQIVND (reference sequence). This CDR3 has 13 residues. With 3 bases removed from V and 6 bases from J, the gap between germline ends came to 11 bases. CDR3 nucleotides: TGTGCCAGTAGTATCACCGGTAACGCTGAAGCTTTCTTT. Translation gives CASSITGNAEAFF.

In its sample, this clonotype was seen a few times. The chain uses TRBV7-2 and TRBJ2-3, with 9 bases matching TRBD2. Germline CDR1 is SGHTA and CDR2 is FQGNSA. This CDR3 has 17 amino acids. The V segment lost 8 bases and the J segment 1 base; nucleotides outside the gene matches: 13. The CDR3 reads CASGRASGAYRTDTQYF. The DNA of the CDR3 is TGTGCCAGCGGGCGGGCTAGCGGGGCGTACCGCACAGATACGCAGTATTTT.

In this sample, this clonotype turned up many times. The gene calls are TRBV7-8 and TRBJ1-2; perhaps TRBD1 as D (5 bases). Germline V gene lookup returns CDR1 SGHVS and CDR2 FQNEAQ. The CDR3 length is 14 residues. The V end was cut by 3 bases, the J end by 4 bases, with 12 bases between. The CDR3 here is CASSFDSIGYGYTF. Here the CDR3 DNA reads TGTGCCAGCAGCTTCGACAGCATCGGCTATGGCTACACCTTC. The full variable domain, with the rest looked up from reference TRBV7-8 and TRBJ1-2, is GAGVSQSPRYKVAKRGQDVALRCDPISGHVSLFWYQQALGQGPEFLTYFQNEAQLDKSGLPSDRFFAERPEGSVSTLKIQRTQQEDSAVYLCASSFDSIGYGYTFGSGTRLTVV.

The genes are TRBV29-1 and TRBJ1-1; 9 bases line up with TRBD1. This CDR3 is built from 13 residues. V lost 4 bases and J lost 1; bases outside the gene matches: 1. Looked up from germline, CDR1 is SQVTM and CDR2 is ANQGSEA. This chain's CDR3 is CSVAGQGNTEAFF. The DNA of the CDR3 is TGCAGCGTTGCGGGACAGGGGAACACTGAAGCTTTCTTT.